The 23 T cell receptor beta chains below all came from one sample that was sequenced in a study of shared clonotypes between healthy human individuals. Some clones are missing from TCRdb's copy, which holds only in-frame ones; the method was immunoSEQ multiplex PCR. The sample shows 1,400,000 or so clones, less than 99% of them seen only once. Material for sequencing was naive CD4+ T cells sorted from blood. Subset noted: CD45RA+ positively selected. The receptors here all came from a man aged 25-45 years in good health.

Comment on this clone: One end of the junction fails to match germline, which may point to a read error. This chain connects TRBV7-7 to TRBJ2-7; 7 nucleotides match TRBD2. Germline lookup yields CDR1 SSHAT and CDR2 FNYEAQ (reference sequence). The CDR3 has 15 amino acids. The CDR3 DNA reads TGTGCTAGCAGCTTAGCGAGCGGGGATTCCTACGAGCAGTACTTC. Its translation: CASSLASGDSYEQYF.

The J gene is TRBJ2-1, the V gene TRBV5-5; the match to TRBD2 covers 9 bases. Germline CDR1 and CDR2: SGHKS and YYEKEE (reference sequence). This CDR3 has 15 residues. V was pared by 0 bases and J by 9 bases, with 7 bases of the junction left unmatched. The CDR3 DNA reads as TGTGCCAGCAGCTTGGCCGGGGTAGCGGGAGCTGAGCAGTTCTTC. This sequence encodes CASSLAGVAGAEQFF.

This chain joins TRBV18 and TRBJ2-7; D gene uncertain. The germline V and J ends were trimmed by 3 bases and 8 bases, with 17 bases remaining between them. The CDR3 runs 14 residues. Germline lookup yields CDR1 KGHSH and CDR2 LQKENI. The chain's CDR3 is CASSPSQTTNQQYF. CDR3 coding DNA: TGTGCCAGCTCACCTTCACAGACAACAAACCAGCAGTACTTC.

This sequence joins TRBV10-3 and TRBJ2-7, with 8 nucleotides matching TRBD1. Per germline, CDR1 ENHRY and CDR2 SYGVKD. This CDR3 contains 14 residues. After removal of 6 bases from V and 5 bases from J, the junction contained 9 bases not matched to a gene. The CDR3 loop is CAIRGDRSANEQYF. In nucleotides, the CDR3 is TGTGCCATCAGGGGGGACAGGTCGGCCAACGAGCAGTACTTC.

This chain uses TRBV7-2 with TRBJ1-1; maybe TRBD1 (5 bases). The CDR3 consists of 15 residues. Trimming pared 2 bases from V and 5 bases from J, leaving 15 bases between. The V gene's germline CDR1 is SGHTA and CDR2 FQGNSA. The chain's CDR3 is CASSLTRAFGTEAFF. CDR3 DNA: TGTGCCAGCAGCTTAACCAGGGCTTTTGGGACTGAAGCTTTCTTT.

This rearrangement joins TRBV19 to TRBJ2-6; D might be TRBD1 (6 bases). CDR1 LNHDA and CDR2 SQIVND come from the germline V gene (reference sequence). V was shortened by 5 bases and J by 2 bases, with 16 bases between the two germline ends. This CDR3 has 17 amino acids. The CDR3 nucleotides are TGTGCCAGTAGTGCGGCTCGCAGGGGAGCTGGGGCCAACGTCCTGACTTTC. It specifies CASSAARRGAGANVLTF.

The chain is built from TRBV6-1 and TRBJ2-3; 10 nucleotides line up with TRBD2. The CDR3 covers 18 residues. Germline V gene data show CDR1 as MNHNS and CDR2 as SASEGT. J lost 0 bases, V lost 2 bases, and 8 bases had no gene match. The CDR3 loop is CASSELTSGMWSTDTQYF. The CDR3 nucleotides read TGTGCCAGCAGTGAATTAACTAGCGGGATGTGGAGCACAGATACGCAGTATTTT.

The chain uses TRBV5-1 and TRBJ1-4; D remains ambiguous. The V end was cut by 0 bases, the J end by 4 bases, with 10 bases between. Germline V lookup: CDR1 SGHRS, CDR2 YFSETQ. This CDR3 spans 15 amino acids. DNA for the CDR3: TGCGCCAGCAGCTTGGGCTCAGTCCTTAATGAAAAACTGTTTTTT. Encoded protein: CASSLGSVLNEKLFF.

The genes are TRBV7-8 and TRBJ2-1; 7 bases map to TRBD2. The trim removed 2 bases at V and 7 bases at J, leaving 5 bases unmatched. This CDR3 is 14 amino acids long. Germline V gene sequence: CDR1 SGHVS, CDR2 FQNEAQ. CDR3 protein: CASSLYSGINEQFF. DNA for the CDR3: TGTGCCAGCAGCTTATACAGCGGGATAAATGAGCAGTTCTTC.

In the case of this clone: Other DNA sequences in this sample translate to the same CDR3. V and J are TRBV10-3 and TRBJ1-1, with unresolved D. The CDR3 is 13 residues long. In germline, CDR1 is ENHRY, CDR2 SYGVKD. V was cut by 2 bases and J by 0 bases, with 4 bases left in between. The CDR3 DNA follows: TGTGCCATCAGTGAGACCGTGAACACTGAAGCTTTCTTT. It encodes CAISETVNTEAFF.

CDR3 sequence: CATRTGGAYEQYF. CDR3 DNA sequence: TGTGCCACCAGGACAGGGGGTGCCTACGAGCAGTACTTC. The rearrangement links TRBV19 to TRBJ2-7, with 10 bases that match TRBD1. The CDR3 runs 13 residues. V shed 10 bases and J 2 bases; nucleotides not matched to a gene: 5. CDR1 and CDR2 from the germline V gene are LNHDA and SQIVND (reference sequence).

The chain joins TRBV4-2 to TRBJ2-3, with 7 positions matching TRBD1. The J segment lost 1 base and the V segment lost 3 bases, leaving 4 bases of the junction unmatched. The CDR3 is 15 residues long. Looked up from germline, CDR1 is LGHNA and CDR2 is YNFKEQ. The CDR3 coding sequence is TGTGCCAGCAGCCATCGACAGGGCGGCACAGATACGCAGTATTTT. As protein: CASSHRQGGTDTQYF.

V gene TRBV18 combines with J gene TRBJ2-3; D remains unclear. The length of the CDR3 is 14 residues. V was trimmed by 5 bases and J by 0 bases, leaving 9 bases between them. CDR1 is KGHSH, CDR2 LQKENI, per germline. The chain's CDR3 is CASSSDDSTDTQYF. CDR3 coding DNA: TGTGCCAGCTCATCGGACGATAGCACAGATACGCAGTATTTT.

CDR3: CASSEARDSYSYEQYF. The CDR3 DNA follows: TGTGCCAGCAGTGAAGCGCGAGACTCATACTCCTACGAGCAGTACTTC. The rearrangement links TRBV2 to TRBJ2-7; D is unresolved. The germline CDR1 and CDR2 sequences are SNHLY and FYNNEI. The V end lost 0 bases, the J end lost 0 bases, and 12 bases lay between the germline ends. The CDR3 is 16 residues long.

V gene TRBV5-5 combines with J gene TRBJ1-4; D may be TRBD1 (6 bases). Germline loops: CDR1 SGHKS, CDR2 YYEKEE (reference sequence). The CDR3 is 14 residues long. Deletions cut 0 bases from V and 8 bases from J, with 11 bases between. DNA for the CDR3: TGTGCCAGCAGCTTGGGACAGGTCGGAGAAAAACTGTTTTTT. Protein sequence: CASSLGQVGEKLFF. The full variable domain, rest sourced from reference TRBV5-5 and TRBJ1-4, is DAGVTQSPTHLIKTRGQQVTLRCSPISGHKSVSWYQQVLGQGPQFIFQYYEKEERGRGNFPDRFSARQFPNYSSELNVNALLLGDSALYLCASSLGQVGEKLFFGSGTQLSVL.

The chain employs TRBV29-1 and TRBJ2-3; 12 nucleotides line up with TRBD2. Trimming removed 4 bases from V and 4 bases from J; junction bases left unmatched: 6. CDR1 and CDR2 from the germline V gene are SQVTM and ANQGSEA. This CDR3 is built from 15 residues. The CDR3 region is CSVAGLAGPSDTQYF. The CDR3 DNA sequence: TGCAGCGTTGCAGGACTAGCGGGGCCATCAGATACGCAGTATTTT.

V gene TRBV19 combines with J gene TRBJ1-1; tentatively, D is TRBD1 (6 bases). V lost 10 bases and J lost 2, with 11 bases in between. CDR3 size: 12 residues. The germline CDR1 and CDR2 sequences are LNHDA and SQIVND (reference sequence). For the CDR3, the DNA is TGTGCCATTCGGACAGAAAACACTGAAGCTTTCTTT. Translating gives CAIRTENTEAFF.

The rearrangement links TRBV6-5 to TRBJ1-2, with a weak D call TRBD1 (6 bases). The germline V gene has CDR1 MNHEY and CDR2 SVGAGI. Between the trimmed V and J ends, which lost 3 bases and 5 bases, there was a span of 10 bases. CDR3 length equals 13 residues. CDR3 nucleotide sequence: TGTGCCAGCAGTTATACAGGGCAATATGGCTACACCTTC. Amino acids: CASSYTGQYGYTF.

V usage is TRBV11-2 and J usage is TRBJ2-7, with D hard to call. In germline, CDR1 is SGHAT, CDR2 FQNNGV. This CDR3 spans 17 amino acids. Trimming shortened V by 5 bases and J by 0 bases, and 20 bases separated the two germline ends. CDR3 bases: TGTGCCAGCAGCCTACCACGCCCCCGCGGTAACTCCTACGAGCAGTACTTC. Its translation is CASSLPRPRGNSYEQYF. The full variable domain, in which reference TRBV11-2 and TRBJ2-7 provide the parts outside the CDR3, is EAGVAQSPRYKIIEKRQSVAFWCNPISGHATLYWYQQILGQGPKLLIQFQNNGVVDDSQLPKDRFSAERLKGVDSTLKIQPAKLEDSAVYLCASSLPRPRGNSYEQYFGPGTRLTVT.

This clone occurred once. The chain carries TRBV10-3 and TRBJ2-3; the D is unclear. This CDR3 is 12 amino acids long. Trimming cost V 7 bases and J 5 bases, with 10 bases left between them. Germline CDR1 ENHRY, CDR2 SYGVKD. CDR3 region: CAIKGSIDTQYF. DNA of the CDR3: TGTGCCATCAAGGGAAGTATAGATACGCAGTATTTT.

The sample holds a few counts of this clone. V usage is TRBV30 and J usage is TRBJ2-7, with D unresolved. The CDR3 contains 11 residues. V lost 0 bases, J lost 5 bases, and 5 bases lay in between. Per the germline V gene, CDR1 is GTSNPN and CDR2 is SVGIG (reference sequence). The CDR3 region is CAWSVRDEQYF. CDR3 nucleotide sequence: TGTGCCTGGAGTGTACGGGACGAGCAGTACTTC.

The DNA for the CDR3 is TGTGCCAGCAGCTTCGACAGGGTCAGGGAGACCCAGTACTTC. Translation: CASSFDRVRETQYF. The genes are TRBV7-8 and TRBJ2-5, with TRBD1 identical over 7 bases. V was pared by 3 bases and J by 5 bases, with 6 bases of the junction left unmatched. Looked up from germline, CDR1 is SGHVS and CDR2 is FQNEAQ. The CDR3 is 14 residues long.

The V gene is TRBV10-3, the J gene TRBJ1-3; D is ambiguous. V lost 3 bases to trimming and J lost 0 bases, with 15 bases between them. Germline V gene lookup returns CDR1 ENHRY and CDR2 SYGVKD. This CDR3 region has 17 residues. CDR3 sequence reads: CAISEWTELFSGNTIYF. In DNA form, the CDR3 reads TGTGCCATCAGTGAATGGACGGAGTTGTTCTCTGGAAACACCATATATTTT.